This TCR beta chain was sequenced for a study of blood T cell repertoires in COVID-19. At the level of the study: COVID-19 samples collected from the United States, Italy and Spain covered acute and convalescent phases. PBMCs, B-cell-depleted T cells, or T cells were the source of the cDNA or gDNA that made up the material.

The ends lost 5 bases at V and 3 bases at J; junction bases unmatched: 5. The CDR3 consists of 14 residues. Germline V gives CDR1 SGHTA, CDR2 FQGNSA. In the authors' workflow: Reference gene primer amplification in the assay estimated nucleated cell counts. Repertoires were generated with immunoSEQ multiplex PCR, while TCRdb's copy carries only in-frame clones and drops some. That table gives V, J and clone size, and the DNA gave D and trimming. The sample has over 100,000 clones; around 78% are singletons. The sample was peripheral blood. The receptor comes from a woman aged 55-69 years with acute or convalescent COVID-19. The J gene is TRBJ2-3, the V gene TRBV7-2; 7 bases fit TRBD1. The CDR3 spells CASSIRQGTDTQYF. The CDR3 DNA follows: TGTGCCAGCAGCATACGACAGGGAACAGATACGCAGTATTTT.